This TCR beta chain was obtained from a study of T-cell memory formation after mild COVID-19. Study-wide results and limits: CD4+ contracting clones were found mainly in CM and EM, and CD8+ ones in EMRA.

5'RACE with constant-segment primers yielded barcoded, UMI-tagged TCR alpha and TCR beta cDNA libraries. MiXCR was run by TCRdb on the 5' RACE reads, yielding one entry per CDR3 protein. The sample yields roughly 600,000 distinct CDR3 sequences, over 15% seen once. With respect to this clonotype: The antigen is not known.

This TCR came from an adult woman who had mild COVID-19 (a few samples of this study predate the infection). Cell type and time point are not known. The specimen sequenced was PBMCs or a T cell subset sorted from them (not recorded which).

The CDR3 DNA follows: TGCGCCAGCAGCTTGGGGGCCGGGACTAGGAGAGAGACCCAGTACTTC. Amino acid sequence: CASSLGAGTRRETQYF. V usage is TRBV5-1 and J usage is TRBJ2-5; 8 bases map to TRBD2. Germline V gene lookup returns CDR1 SGHRS and CDR2 YFSETQ. The ends lost 0 bases at V and 4 bases at J; junction bases unmatched: 8. This CDR3 region has 16 residues.